The source of this TCR beta chain is a study of chemoradiotherapy in HPV16-positive cancers (dated 2022 in TCRdb). Some background on the complete study: Functional T-cell assays on cells from a couple of HPV16-positive patients defined candidate HPV-specific T-cell clones and common TCR motifs. Whether T-cell immunity against the HPV oncoproteins E6 and E7 changes during chemoradiotherapy and whether survival is affected by this immunity were examined in the study. The candidate HPV-specific TCRs and motifs were subsequently tracked in TCR repertoires obtained from fewer than 95 patients with HPV-related cancers.

Sequences DFQATT (CDR1) and SNEGSKA (CDR2) are obtained from the germline V gene (reference sequence). V is cut back by 6 bases and J by 3 bases, with 2 bases in the junction unmatched. Measured from the cysteine to the phenylalanine, the CDR3 is 11 residues long. The kept DNA is CDR3 alone, 33 bases in frame from the first base. Repertoires were sampled multiple times during chemoradiotherapy, which allowed clonal expansion in the tumor microenvironment to be followed. Libraries came from the immunoSEQ multiplex PCR assay. The immuneACCESS repertoire file appears here via TCRdb, limited to in-frame rearrangements. These files lack a portion of the clones; in checked studies, under half of the deficit traces to unresolved V genes, and the cause of the others is not known. Present in this sample are around 53,000 clones, roughly 90% of which were seen just once. Around 3.5% of the sample is taken by the ten largest.

Notes on this clone: It lacks a known antigen. Base qualities are not provided; no much larger clone lies one nucleotide away.

General conclusions and limits of the study: In HPV16-positive patients, expansion of HPV-responsive T cells during chemoradiotherapy was found to be associated with improved recurrence-free survival. Only a couple of HPV16-positive patients were used to derive the functional definition of HPV-specific T cells, and the survival association was reported for HPV16-positive patients. Expansion of candidate HPV-specific clones and E7-related TCR motifs was observed in the tumor microenvironment during treatment, whereas no such expansion was observed for non-HPV-specific T cells.

The sequence came from a human donor with HPV-associated anogenital cancer. The sample consisted of blood, taken from a patient who underwent chemoradiotherapy. The rearranged chain carries TRBV20-1 and TRBJ2-7; 7 junctional bases match TRBD2. The nucleotides are TGCAGTGCCGGACTAGTCTACGAGCAGTACTTC. Its protein product is CSAGLVYEQYF.